A selection of T cell receptor beta chains follows, all from one sample in a study of T cells in Graves' hyperthyroidism and ophthalmopathy. TCRdb analysed the multiplex PCR reads with MiXCR anew, one entry per CDR3 protein. The profile covers some 380,000 distinct CDR3 sequences, with roughly 14% appearing a single time and about a fifth taken by the ten largest. The sequenced sample was blood. The receptors originated from a man in his thirties or forties with Graves' hyperthyroidism that later progressed to Graves' ophthalmopathy. Both conserved end residues are part of each CDR3. A D gene is named only where the DNA matches it firmly. For some rows the clone size is stated as once, few or many, or as a class when expanded; others skip it.

clone size: many
V gene: TRBV20-1
J gene: TRBJ2-7
D gene: TRBD2
CDR3 protein: CSATSGGFYEQYF
CDR3 DNA: TGCAGTGCTACAAGCGGGGGCTTTTACGAGCAGTACTTC

clone size: .
V gene: TRBV7-2
J gene: TRBJ1-1
D gene: .
CDR3 protein: CASSHTTGSTEAFF
CDR3 DNA: TGTGCCAGCAGCCATACCACAGGGAGCACTGAAGCTTTCTTT

clone size: many
V gene: TRBV2
J gene: TRBJ1-1
D gene: .
CDR3 protein: CASRHSPGLNTEAFF
CDR3 DNA: TGTGCCAGCAGGCATTCCCCGGGGCTAAACACTGAAGCTTTCTTT

clone size: many
V gene: TRBV28
J gene: TRBJ2-7
D gene: TRBD1
CDR3 protein: CASSLYPRTGKYEQYF
CDR3 DNA: TGTGCCAGCAGTTTATACCCGAGGACAGGGAAATACGAGCAGTACTTC

clone size: .
V gene: TRBV4-3
J gene: TRBJ2-3
D gene: TRBD2
CDR3 protein: CASSRGLAGGPNTQYF
CDR3 DNA: TGCGCCAGCAGCCGAGGACTAGCGGGGGGGCCTAATACGCAGTATTTT

clone size: many
V gene: TRBV28
J gene: TRBJ2-1
D gene: TRBD2
CDR3 protein: CASAGGSYNEQFF
CDR3 DNA: TGTGCCAGCGCCGGGGGGTCCTACAATGAGCAGTTCTTC

clone size: .
V gene: TRBV20-1
J gene: TRBJ1-4
D gene: .
CDR3 protein: CSARGINKVNEKLFF
CDR3 DNA: TGCAGTGCTAGAGGGATTAACAAGGTTAATGAAAAACTGTTTTTT

clone size: many
V gene: TRBV20-1
J gene: TRBJ2-1
D gene: .
CDR3 protein: CSATQWGGPYNEQFF
CDR3 DNA: TGCAGTGCTACGCAATGGGGGGGGCCCTACAATGAGCAGTTCTTC

clone size: many
V gene: TRBV12-3/TRBV12-4
J gene: TRBJ1-2
D gene: TRBD1
CDR3 protein: CASSPPGQGARGYTF
CDR3 DNA: TGTGCCAGCAGTCCACCGGGACAGGGGGCGCGGGGCTACACCTTC

clone size: many
V gene: TRBV12-3/TRBV12-4
J gene: TRBJ2-7
D gene: .
CDR3 protein: CASSYENPYEQYF
CDR3 DNA: TGTGCCAGCAGTTACGAAAACCCCTACGAGCAGTACTTC

clone size: .
V gene: TRBV11-3
J gene: TRBJ2-7
D gene: TRBD1
CDR3 protein: CASSSPDRDRLGEQYF
CDR3 DNA: TGTGCCAGCAGCTCCCCCGACCGGGACAGGCTTGGAGAGCAGTACTTC

clone size: many
V gene: TRBV10-1
J gene: TRBJ2-3
D gene: TRBD2
CDR3 protein: CASSEGGLVPDTQYF
CDR3 DNA: TGCGCCAGCAGTGAGGGGGGACTAGTCCCAGATACGCAGTATTTT

clone size: .
V gene: TRBV19
J gene: TRBJ2-5
D gene: .
CDR3 protein: CASSEQGPGGETQYF
CDR3 DNA: TGTGCCAGTAGTGAACAGGGGCCCGGGGGGGAGACCCAGTACTTC

clone size: few
V gene: TRBV20-1
J gene: TRBJ2-1
D gene: TRBD2
CDR3 protein: CSAKERGGFSYNEQFF
CDR3 DNA: TGCAGTGCTAAGGAGCGGGGGGGTTTCTCCTACAATGAGCAGTTCTTC

clone size: many
V gene: TRBV30
J gene: TRBJ2-2
D gene: .
CDR3 protein: CAWSPRDKTNTGELFF
CDR3 DNA: TGTGCCTGGAGTCCCCGGGACAAGACGAACACCGGGGAGCTGTTTTTT

clone size: few
V gene: TRBV29-1
J gene: TRBJ2-2
D gene: .
CDR3 protein: CSVVRDTGELFF
CDR3 DNA: TGCAGCGTTGTAAGGGACACCGGGGAGCTGTTTTTT

clone size: few
V gene: TRBV24-1
J gene: TRBJ2-5
D gene: .
CDR3 protein: CATKGQQETQYF
CDR3 DNA: TGTGCCACCAAGGGACAACAAGAGACCCAGTACTTC

clone size: many
V gene: TRBV6-9
J gene: TRBJ1-1
D gene: .
CDR3 protein: CASSYSDMNTEAFF
CDR3 DNA: TGTGCCAGCAGTTATTCGGATATGAACACTGAAGCTTTCTTT

clone size: few
V gene: TRBV18
J gene: TRBJ2-2
D gene: .
CDR3 protein: CASSPHKPGTGELFF
CDR3 DNA: TGTGCCAGCTCACCCCACAAGCCCGGGACCGGGGAGCTGTTTTTT

clone size: few
V gene: TRBV7-9
J gene: TRBJ2-1
D gene: TRBD2
CDR3 protein: CASSRGGVHNEQFF
CDR3 DNA: TGTGCCAGCAGCCGCGGGGGGGTCCACAATGAGCAGTTCTTC

clone size: .
V gene: TRBV7-9
J gene: TRBJ2-1
D gene: TRBD2
CDR3 protein: CASSPPSGRTYNEQFF
CDR3 DNA: TGTGCCAGCAGCCCTCCAAGCGGGAGAACCTACAATGAGCAGTTCTTC

clone size: .
V gene: TRBV30
J gene: TRBJ1-5
D gene: TRBD1
CDR3 protein: CAWSGGTGGQPQHF
CDR3 DNA: TGTGCCTGGAGTGGGGGGACAGGGGGTCAGCCCCAGCATTTT

clone size: many
V gene: TRBV3-1
J gene: TRBJ1-6
D gene: .
CDR3 protein: CASSQDSPLHF
CDR3 DNA: TGTGCCAGCAGCCAAGATTCACCCCTCCACTTT

clone size: .
V gene: TRBV5-1
J gene: TRBJ2-5
D gene: .
CDR3 protein: CASSLGLAQGETQYF
CDR3 DNA: TGCGCCAGCAGCTTGGGGCTCGCCCAAGGGGAGACCCAGTACTTC

clone size: many
V gene: TRBV11-2
J gene: TRBJ1-2
D gene: .
CDR3 protein: CASSLVSEYGYTF
CDR3 DNA: TGTGCCAGCAGCTTAGTTTCTGAATATGGCTACACCTTC

clone size: .
V gene: TRBV7-9
J gene: TRBJ2-5
D gene: .
CDR3 protein: CASSSRTGVETQYF
CDR3 DNA: TGTGCCAGCAGCTCTCGGACCGGGGTCGAGACCCAGTACTTC

clone size: many
V gene: TRBV10-2
J gene: TRBJ1-5
D gene: .
CDR3 protein: CASSSQGGQPQHF
CDR3 DNA: TGCGCCAGCAGTTCCCAGGGAGGTCAGCCCCAGCATTTT

clone size: few
V gene: TRBV18
J gene: TRBJ1-3
D gene: .
CDR3 protein: CASSPPSGFGTIYF
CDR3 DNA: TGTGCCAGCTCACCACCGAGCGGGTTTGGCACCATATATTTT